This entry concerns a single TCR beta chain. Its cognate antigen is unknown. The data originate from a study of T cell responses to AZD1222 COVID-19 vaccine. For the study at large: Second-dose intervals of approximately 4 or approximately 12 weeks were pooled. Study-level findings and limits: Unmutated variant regions reportedly attract nearly half of all spike-specific TCRs. Clonal diversity was possibly underestimated, and the donors were mostly white British, with more females. Distributed over spike, vaccine-associated CD4 TCRs predominated at 160-218 and 743-854.

The method was immunoSEQ multiplex PCR; TCRdb's version includes in-frame clones alone and lacks a portion of them. The table shows more than 75,000 clones, with about 88% occurring only once. Trimming removed 4 bases at V and 0 bases at J, with 21 bases between. The CDR3 runs 19 residues. CDR1 is KGHDR, CDR2 SFDVKD, per germline. Sample: peripheral blood, taken on day 0 of AZD1222 vaccination. The chain joins TRBV24-1 to TRBJ1-3, with a weak D call TRBD1 (6 bases). The TCR comes from an adult in good health. The DNA for the CDR3 is TGTGCCACCAGTGACTTGACAGGCGGAGGGGAACTCTCTGGAAACACCATATATTTT. Translated: CATSDLTGGGELSGNTIYF.